This passage covers 32 T cell receptor beta chains from one sample sequenced in a study of early T cells in non-severe SARS-CoV-2 infection. From the 5' RACE reads, TCRdb called clonotypes with MiXCR, one entry per CDR3 protein. The sample has about 46,000 distinct CDR3 sequences, less than 10% seen once. This sample comprised whole blood, obtained at baseline. All receptors come from an adult who was a healthcare worker with PCR-confirmed SARS-CoV-2 infection or an uninfected control (not recorded which).

The chain recombines TRBV6-2 or TRBV6-3 with TRBJ2-7; TRBD2 aligns across 14 bases. In germline, CDR1 is MNHEY, CDR2 SVGEGT. The CDR3 runs 15 residues. The V segment lost 4 bases and the J segment 5 bases; nucleotides outside the gene matches: 4. CDR3 nucleotides: TGTGCCAGCAGTTCGGGACTAGCGGGAGATCACGAGCAGTACTTC. Protein sequence: CASSSGLAGDHEQYF.

J is TRBJ2-5 and V is TRBV7-2; D unresolved. The CDR3 contains 14 residues. Germline assignment: CDR1 SGHTA and CDR2 FQGNSA. The V gene lost 0 bases and the J gene lost 7 bases, with 12 bases spanning the gap. The CDR3 loop is CASSLAGGSGTQYF. The CDR3 DNA is TGTGCCAGCAGCTTAGCGGGCGGCTCAGGGACCCAGTACTTC. The full variable domain, completed using reference TRBV7-2 and TRBJ2-5, is GAGVSQSPSNKVTEKGKDVELRCDPISGHTALYWYRQSLGQGLEFLIYFQGNSAPDKSGLPSDRFSAERTGGSVSTLTIQRTQQEDSAVYLCASSLAGGSGTQYFGPGTRLLVL.

There are a few counts of this clonotype. This sequence joins TRBV7-9 and TRBJ2-7, with D perhaps matching TRBD1 (6 bases). Germline V gene lookup returns CDR1 SEHNR and CDR2 FQNEAQ (reference sequence). This CDR3 contains 15 residues. Trimming removed 5 bases at V and 0 bases at J, with 14 bases between. CDR3 protein: CASSPGAGFSYEQYF. Written as DNA, the CDR3 is TGTGCCAGCAGCCCAGGGGCGGGCTTCTCCTACGAGCAGTACTTC.

V usage is TRBV5-1 and J usage is TRBJ2-3; 7 bases are shared with TRBD1. The V gene's germline CDR1 is SGHRS and CDR2 YFSETQ. The CDR3 extends over 15 amino acids. V was clipped by 2 bases and J by 4 bases; unmatched bases: 7. CDR3 DNA: TGCGCCAGCAGCTTTTCGGGACAGACTTCAGATACGCAGTATTTT. It translates to CASSFSGQTSDTQYF.

This clonotype was counted at least ten times. The J gene is TRBJ2-7, the V gene TRBV12-3 or TRBV12-4; D is undetermined. This CDR3 is 13 amino acids long. The V and J ends lost 3 bases and 11 bases respectively, with 17 bases between them. CDR3 in amino acids: CASSFGGNEVEYF. CDR3 coding DNA: TGTGCCAGCAGTTTCGGTGGCAACGAGGTAGAGTACTTC.

V is TRBV29-1 and J is TRBJ1-2, with D possibly being TRBD1 (6 bases). The CDR3 is made up of 13 amino acids. The V end was cut by 4 bases, the J end by 5 bases, with 14 bases between. Germline CDR1 reads SQVTM; CDR2 reads ANQGSEA. For the CDR3, the DNA is TGCAGCGTTGGGTTAACAGGGAAATATGGCTACACCTTC. It specifies CSVGLTGKYGYTF.

The chain couples TRBV5-1 to TRBJ1-2; D perhaps matches TRBD1 (5 bases). V lost 4 bases and J lost 6, with 16 bases in between. The germline V gene has CDR1 SGHRS and CDR2 YFSETQ. This CDR3 has 14 residues. The CDR3 loop is CASSLLGAYDGYTF. CDR3 nucleotides: TGCGCCAGCAGCCTACTAGGGGCTTATGATGGCTACACCTTC.

This clonotype was counted only a few times. The genes are TRBV18 and TRBJ2-7; D is undetermined. This CDR3 is 17 amino acids long. The ends were cut back, 0 bases at V and 0 bases at J, with 15 bases in the middle. Germline V gene sequence: CDR1 KGHSH, CDR2 LQKENI. CDR3 residues: CASSPPIVPSYSYEQYF. The CDR3 DNA follows: TGTGCCAGCTCACCACCAATCGTTCCTTCCTACTCCTACGAGCAGTACTTC.

The sample holds many counts of this clonotype. CDR3 amino acids: CASKGRGPYGYTF. The CDR3 nucleotides are TGTGCCAGCAAGGGCAGGGGGCCCTATGGCTACACCTTC. V usage is TRBV6-6 and J usage is TRBJ1-2; 8 nucleotides match TRBD1. Losses at the gene ends were 7 bases for V and 4 bases for J; bases not matched to a gene: 5. Germline loops: CDR1 MNHNY, CDR2 SVGAGI (reference sequence). The CDR3 extends over 13 amino acids.

This clonotype has at least ten counts. CDR3 amino acids: CASSFSGHLYF. CDR3 sequence (DNA): TGTGCCAGCAGCTTTTCGGGCCACCTGTACTTC. This sequence joins TRBV11-2 and TRBJ2-7; D is undetermined. From germline, CDR1 is SGHAT and CDR2 FQNNGV. This CDR3 is built from 11 residues. V gave up 3 bases and J gave up 12 bases, with 12 bases separating them. Complete variable domain (other parts from reference TRBV11-2 and TRBJ2-7): EAGVAQSPRYKIIEKRQSVAFWCNPISGHATLYWYQQILGQGPKLLIQFQNNGVVDDSQLPKDRFSAERLKGVDSTLKIQPAKLEDSAVYLCASSFSGHLYFGPGTRLTVT.

This clonotype was seen more than once but under ten times. One end of the junction is discordant with germline, which a read error may explain. This chain joins TRBV7-7 and TRBJ2-7; D remains ambiguous. CDR1 and CDR2 (germline): SSHAT, FNYEAQ (reference sequence). This CDR3 is 12 amino acids long. CDR3 residues: CASSSPPREQYF. In DNA, the CDR3 is TGTGCTAGCAGCTCGCCCCCCAGGGAGCAGTACTTC. The full variable domain, in which reference TRBV7-7 and TRBJ2-7 provide the parts outside the CDR3, is GAGVSQSPRYKVTKRGQDVTLRCDPISSHATLYWYQQALGQGPEFLTYFNYEAQPDKSGLPSDRFSAERPEGSISTLTIQRTEQRDSAMYRCASSSPPREQYFGPGTRLTVT.

This clonotype was counted at least ten times. The V call is TRBV27, the J call TRBJ1-4; no clear D gene. From germline, CDR1 is MNHEY and CDR2 SMNVEV (reference sequence). This CDR3 is built from 15 residues. V lost 2 bases to trimming and J lost 5 bases, with 12 bases between them. Written as DNA, the CDR3 is TGTGCCAGCAGTTTAACAAACTCAGAGAATGAAAAACTGTTTTTT. Translated, it gives CASSLTNSENEKLFF.

This clonotype has a count of ten or more. The chain recombines TRBV12-3 or TRBV12-4 with TRBJ1-3; D is uncertain. The CDR3 covers 14 residues. Trimming took off 3 bases at V and 1 base at J, with 7 bases between the two ends. For the CDR3, the DNA is TGTGCCAGCAGTTTTGCCGCTTCTGGAAACACCATATATTTT. Amino acid sequence: CASSFAASGNTIYF.

This clonotype was observed a handful of times. V usage is TRBV6-5 and J usage is TRBJ1-1; no definite D call. This CDR3 region has 14 residues. CDR1 MNHEY and CDR2 SVGAGI come from the germline V gene. V gave up 6 bases and J gave up 6 bases, with 17 bases separating them. CDR3 protein: CASSRADGAPEAFF. The CDR3 DNA follows: TGTGCCAGCAGCCGGGCGGACGGAGCCCCTGAAGCTTTCTTT.

This clonotype was counted only a few times. The chain uses TRBV5-1 and TRBJ2-5, with TRBD2 identical over 11 bases. The junction had 6 bases not matched to a gene; V was cut back by 3 bases and J by 2 bases. The CDR3 length is 16 residues. Germline V gene sequence: CDR1 SGHRS, CDR2 YFSETQ. The CDR3 sequence is CASSSPGLAVQETQYF. The DNA for the CDR3 is TGCGCCAGCAGCTCGCCGGGACTAGCGGTTCAAGAGACCCAGTACTTC.

As regards this clonotype: Relative to the germline gene, one junction end is altered; a read error may explain this. This sequence joins TRBV28 and TRBJ1-4; maybe TRBD1 (5 bases). The germline V gene has CDR1 MDHEN and CDR2 SYDVKM. The CDR3 sequence is 14 residues long. Here the CDR3 reads CASSPTAKNEILFF. The DNA of the CDR3 is TGTGCCAGCAGCCCGACAGCTAAGAATGAAATACTGTTTTTT.

CDR3 sequence: CASSSRGILSGAKNIQYF. The CDR3 DNA sequence: TGTGCCAGCAGTTCGAGGGGGATCCTATCTGGAGCCAAAAACATTCAGTACTTC. This chain links TRBV28 with TRBJ2-4; a possible D gene is TRBD1 (6 bases). The CDR3 spans 18 residues. Looked up from germline, CDR1 is MDHEN and CDR2 is SYDVKM. Trimming removed 4 bases from V and 0 bases from J, with 19 bases in between.

The CDR3 is CASSDGQGADTQYF. DNA of the CDR3: TGTGCCAGCAGTGATGGACAGGGGGCAGATACGCAGTATTTT. The gene calls are TRBV6-4 and TRBJ2-3, with 10 bases lining up with TRBD1. The CDR3 has 14 amino acids. In germline, CDR1 is MRHNA, CDR2 SNTAGT. V trimming: 3 bases; J trimming: 4 bases; junction bases outside the gene matches: 1.

This clonotype was counted many times. This chain uses TRBV12-3 or TRBV12-4 with TRBJ2-1; tentative D call: TRBD2 (6 bases). V was clipped by 8 bases and J by 5 bases, with 16 bases between them. There are 14 residues in the CDR3. CDR3 amino acids: CASRSNRGNNEQFF. The CDR3 nucleotides are TGTGCCAGCCGATCGAACCGGGGGAACAATGAGCAGTTCTTC.

V gene TRBV11-2 combines with J gene TRBJ1-1; 10 nucleotides align to TRBD1. Germline lookup yields CDR1 SGHAT and CDR2 FQNNGV. J gave up 3 bases and V 5 bases, and 6 bases lay outside the gene matches. The CDR3 extends over 15 amino acids. In nucleotides, the CDR3 is TGTGCCAGCAGCCTTTACGGACAGGGGGACACTGAAGCTTTCTTT. Its protein is CASSLYGQGDTEAFF.

CDR3 in amino acids: CSVVWRPRGEQYF. CDR3 nucleotides: TGCAGCGTTGTTTGGAGACCCCGGGGTGAGCAGTACTTC. The rearrangement links TRBV29-1 to TRBJ2-7; possibly TRBD2 for D (5 bases). The CDR3 has 13 amino acids. V was cut by 4 bases and J by 7 bases, with 17 bases left in between. Germline V gene lookup returns CDR1 SQVTM and CDR2 ANQGSEA.

In this sample, this clonotype turned up a few times. This chain links TRBV4-3 with TRBJ1-5; D uncertain. V lost 0 bases and J 7 bases, leaving 7 bases between the germline ends. The germline V gene encodes CDR1 LGHNA and CDR2 YSLEER. The CDR3 loop spans 13 amino acids. CDR3 in amino acids: CASSQDEWQPQHF. In DNA, the CDR3 is TGCGCCAGCAGCCAAGACGAATGGCAGCCCCAGCATTTT.

This clonotype has just a few counts. The chain recombines TRBV29-1 with TRBJ1-1; D gene unclear. Germline CDR1 is SQVTM and CDR2 is ANQGSEA. This CDR3 contains 12 residues. V lost 8 bases to trimming and J lost 0 bases, with 10 bases between them. The CDR3 DNA reads as TGCAGCTTTTCCTCGCTGAACACTGAAGCTTTCTTT. Translating it yields CSFSSLNTEAFF.

This clonotype was detected ten times or more. The chain carries TRBV20-1 and TRBJ2-7; 8 positions agree with TRBD2. The CDR3 sequence is 13 residues long. Germline lookup yields CDR1 DFQATT and CDR2 SNEGSKA (reference sequence). After removal of 6 bases from V and 5 bases from J, the junction contained 9 bases not matched to a gene. The CDR3 DNA reads as TGCAGTGCCGGTAGCGGGATGGCCCACGAGCAGTACTTC. This sequence encodes CSAGSGMAHEQYF.

This clonotype was seen more than once but under ten times. This chain links TRBV7-7 with TRBJ1-2; unclear D gene. V was trimmed by 1 base and J by 4 bases, leaving 10 bases between them. CDR3 length: 14 residues. Germline V CDR1 and CDR2: SSHAT, FNYEAQ (reference sequence). The CDR3 here is CASSLDLRFYGYTF. The CDR3 DNA reads as TGTGCCAGCAGCTTAGACCTACGGTTCTATGGCTACACCTTC.

The chain couples TRBV19 to TRBJ2-7; 7 bases fit TRBD1. V dropped 11 bases and J dropped 2; count of bases not matched to a gene: 9. Germline V gene sequence: CDR1 LNHDA, CDR2 SQIVND (reference sequence). The CDR3 is 13 amino acids. CDR3 in amino acids: CAPSGQATYEQYF. DNA of the CDR3: TGTGCCCCAAGCGGACAGGCTACCTACGAGCAGTACTTC.

This clonotype showed up just a few times. The rearrangement joins TRBV24-1 to TRBJ2-5, with TRBD1 matching 10 bases. After removal of 2 bases from V and 2 bases from J, the junction contained 7 bases not matched to a gene. The V gene's germline CDR1 is KGHDR and CDR2 SFDVKD. CDR3 size: 17 residues. The CDR3 DNA is TGTGCCACCAGTGATTGGAGACAGGGGGCTCTACAAGAGACCCAGTACTTC. Amino acid sequence: CATSDWRQGALQETQYF.

There are a few counts of this clonotype. This CDR3 reads CATSSPGQGNLHEQFF. The CDR3 DNA is TGTGCCACCAGCAGCCCGGGACAGGGTAATCTCCATGAGCAGTTCTTC. The V call is TRBV15, the J call TRBJ2-1, with 9 positions matching TRBD1. Trimming cost V 3 bases and J 8 bases; bases outside gene matches: 11. This CDR3 is 16 amino acids long. Looked up from germline, CDR1 is LNHNV and CDR2 is YYDKDF (reference sequence).

This chain joins TRBV27 and TRBJ1-2; the D is unclear. Per germline, CDR1 MNHEY and CDR2 SMNVEV (reference sequence). CDR3 length equals 13 residues. Trimming cost V 5 bases and J 4 bases, with 11 bases left between them. CDR3: CASSVKQSYGYTF. The CDR3 nucleotides are TGTGCCAGCAGTGTCAAACAGAGCTATGGCTACACCTTC.

The chain recombines TRBV5-4 with TRBJ1-1, with a tentative D call TRBD1 (6 bases). CDR1 and CDR2 (germline): SGHNT, YYREEE (reference sequence). The CDR3 length is 16 residues. Trimming stripped 1 base from V and 6 bases from J, with 19 bases between. CDR3 amino acids: CASSLPPGQRVPEAFF. In nucleotides, the CDR3 is TGTGCCAGCAGCTTGCCCCCGGGACAAAGGGTCCCTGAAGCTTTCTTT.

The chain combines TRBV29-1 with TRBJ2-1; maybe TRBD1 (5 bases). Trimming removed 6 bases from V and 2 bases from J, with 14 bases in between. The CDR3 totals 14 residues. The germline V gene has CDR1 SQVTM and CDR2 ANQGSEA. CDR3 region: CSVADGQAYNEQFF. In DNA form, the CDR3 reads TGCAGCGTAGCCGACGGACAAGCCTACAATGAGCAGTTCTTC.

This sequence joins TRBV4-3 and TRBJ2-7; unclear D gene. This CDR3 region has 16 residues. Deletions cut 0 bases from V and 5 bases from J, with 17 bases between. In germline, CDR1 is LGHNA, CDR2 YSLEER. The CDR3 loop reads CASSQDVQPRVNEQYF. The CDR3 bases are TGCGCCAGCAGCCAAGATGTCCAACCCCGTGTGAACGAGCAGTACTTC.